What follows are 15 T cell receptor beta chains derived from one specimen sequenced in a study of cytomegalovirus exposure and HLA in healthy donors. The PCR was carried out with 60 Vbeta primers and 13 Jbeta primers. Clones were sequenced by immunoSEQ multiplex PCR, and TCRdb holds only the in-frame ones, with some missing. The table includes roughly 200,000 clones, roughly four fifths detected once. The sample comprised PBMCs. The receptors derive from a man aged 50 or older in good health and CMV-seronegative.

The chain is built from TRBV15 and TRBJ1-3; D remains unclear. Trimming shortened V by 1 base and J by 0 bases, and 10 bases separated the two germline ends. Per germline, CDR1 LNHNV and CDR2 YYDKDF (reference sequence). CDR3 length equals 16 residues. CDR3 sequence reads: CATSRAPSGSGNTIYF. The CDR3 DNA sequence: TGTGCCACCAGCAGAGCCCCTTCAGGCTCTGGAAACACCATATATTTT.

The CDR3 sequence is CASSRTGTTNEKLFF. The DNA for the CDR3 is TGCGCCAGCAGCCGCACAGGGACAACTAATGAAAAACTGTTTTTT. The chain combines TRBV5-1 with TRBJ1-4, with D maybe TRBD1 (6 bases). The length of the CDR3 is 15 residues. Germline lookup yields CDR1 SGHRS and CDR2 YFSETQ. V lost 4 bases and J 0 bases, leaving 10 bases between the germline ends.

This clone was detected a few times. The rearrangement links TRBV7-9 to TRBJ2-7; 14 bases map to TRBD2. Germline CDR1 reads SEHNR; CDR2 reads FQNEAQ (reference sequence). The ends lost 5 bases at V and 5 bases at J; junction bases unmatched: 11. The CDR3 runs to 17 residues. The CDR3 spells CASSPTHRLAGGDEQYF. CDR3 sequence (DNA): TGTGCCAGCAGCCCGACCCACCGACTAGCGGGGGGGGACGAGCAGTACTTC.

V usage is TRBV10-3 and J usage is TRBJ2-6; 10 bases are shared with TRBD1. Germline V gene data show CDR1 as ENHRY and CDR2 as SYGVKD. The trim removed 5 bases at V and 0 bases at J, leaving 7 bases unmatched. The CDR3 is made up of 18 amino acids. The CDR3, as DNA: TGTGCCATCAGTCCCGGACAGGGGGTAAGCTCTGGGGCCAACGTCCTGACTTTC. This encodes CAISPGQGVSSGANVLTF.

This chain links TRBV11-3 with TRBJ2-7, with 9 bases matching TRBD1. The ends lost 5 bases at V and 2 bases at J; junction bases unmatched: 7. The CDR3 runs to 15 residues. In germline, CDR1 is SGHNT, CDR2 YENEEA. The CDR3 is CASSLGTGSPYEQYF. The CDR3 DNA reads TGTGCCAGCAGCCTTGGGACAGGGAGCCCCTACGAGCAGTACTTC.

The rearrangement uses TRBV6-5 and TRBJ1-2; 7 nucleotides agree with TRBD1. V trimming: 10 bases; J trimming: 5 bases; junction bases outside the gene matches: 13. This CDR3 comprises 14 residues. Germline V lookup: CDR1 MNHEY, CDR2 SVGAGI. This CDR3 reads CATSLRGDSYGYTF. DNA for the CDR3: TGTGCCACCAGCCTTAGGGGGGACAGTTATGGCTACACCTTC.

The rearrangement uses TRBV28 and TRBJ2-7, with D uncertain. Germline V gene data show CDR1 as MDHEN and CDR2 as SYDVKM. CDR3 size: 15 residues. V was cut by 5 bases and J by 1 base, with 15 bases left in between. DNA of the CDR3: TGTGCCAGCAGTGATGCTACAGTGGGTTCCTACGAGCAGTACTTC. This translates into CASSDATVGSYEQYF.

The sample holds a few counts of this clone. The chain has TRBV6-6 and TRBJ1-5; tentatively, D is TRBD1 (5 bases). The CDR3 has 15 residues. Germline V gene sequence: CDR1 MNHNY, CDR2 SVGAGI (reference sequence). V was trimmed by 6 bases and J by 4 bases, leaving 16 bases between them. Here the CDR3 reads CASRGGRMMNQPQHF. CDR3 DNA sequence: TGTGCCAGCAGGGGGGGACGGATGATGAATCAGCCCCAGCATTTT.

This clone was found once. The rearrangement joins TRBV18 to TRBJ2-7, with D perhaps matching TRBD2 (6 bases). Germline CDR1 KGHSH, CDR2 LQKENI. CDR3 length: 14 residues. V was trimmed by 1 base and J by 3 bases, leaving 10 bases between them. In DNA, the CDR3 is TGTGCCAGCTCACCACGGGATAGCGGCTACGAGCAGTACTTC. Its protein is CASSPRDSGYEQYF.

The chain is built from TRBV28 and TRBJ2-7; 8 nucleotides align to TRBD2. There are 14 residues in the CDR3. Trimming took 4 bases from V and 7 from J; bases not matched to a gene: 9. The germline V gene has CDR1 MDHEN and CDR2 SYDVKM. DNA for the CDR3: TGTGCCAGCAGTTCCGGACTAGCCCGGCGGGAGCAGTACTTC. This translates into CASSSGLARREQYF.

The V and J genes are TRBV11-1 and TRBJ2-3; D is uncertain. The CDR3 contains 14 residues. V lost 4 bases and J 0 bases, leaving 8 bases between the germline ends. Germline CDR1 and CDR2: SGHAT and FQDESV (reference sequence). The CDR3 region is CASSSRESTDTQYF. The DNA for the CDR3 is TGTGCCAGCAGCTCCCGTGAGAGCACAGATACGCAGTATTTT.

The V gene is TRBV7-9, the J gene TRBJ1-1; D is perhaps TRBD1 (5 bases). Germline V CDR1 and CDR2: SEHNR, FQNEAQ (reference sequence). CDR3 length equals 13 residues. V lost 5 bases and J lost 1, with 8 bases in between. The CDR3 spells CASSARENTEAFF. In nucleotides, the CDR3 is TGTGCCAGCAGCGCCAGGGAGAACACTGAAGCTTTCTTT.

The V call is TRBV18, the J call TRBJ2-7; no clear D. This CDR3 contains 13 residues. V was shortened by 2 bases and J by 5 bases, with 10 bases between the two germline ends. Germline V gene data show CDR1 as KGHSH and CDR2 as LQKENI. CDR3 in amino acids: CASSPGGWHEQYF. The CDR3 region has the DNA TGTGCCAGCTCACCAGGCGGTTGGCACGAGCAGTACTTC. Together with reference TRBV18 and TRBJ2-7, the CDR3 gives the full variable domain: NAGVMQNPRHLVRRRGQEARLRCSPMKGHSHVYWYRQLPEEGLKFMVYLQKENIIDESGMPKERFSAEFPKEGPSILRIQQVVRGDSAAYFCASSPGGWHEQYFGPGTRLTVT.

Details on this clone: An end of the junction differs from the germline gene, which may be a read error. The V gene is TRBV7-9, the J gene TRBJ2-7; 13 positions match TRBD2. The CDR3 loop spans 16 amino acids. Germline CDR1 and CDR2: SEHNR and FQNEAQ (reference sequence). CDR3 bases: TGTTCCAGCAGCTTTCGGACTAGCGGGAGCTTGGGCGAGCAGTACTTC. Translation gives CSSSFRTSGSLGEQYF.

The rearrangement joins TRBV15 to TRBJ2-5; 7 positions match TRBD2. The CDR3 runs 14 residues. The germline CDR1 and CDR2 sequences are LNHNV and YYDKDF (reference sequence). Germline trimming cut 1 base from V and 5 bases from J; bases unmatched to any gene: 4. In DNA form, the CDR3 reads TGTGCCACCAGCAGAGTTCCCGGGAGGGAGACCCAGTACTTC. Translating it yields CATSRVPGRETQYF.